What follows is one T cell receptor (beta chain) and its context. This CDR3 is built from 17 residues. Trimming stripped 4 bases from V and 2 bases from J, with 21 bases between. Germline-derived CDR1 and CDR2 are SGHAT and FQNNGV. This sample was taken from a study of tumor-infiltrating lymphocytes in oesophageal squamous cell carcinoma. From the PCR reads, TCRdb called clonotypes with MiXCR, one entry per CDR3 protein. The repertoire holds fewer than 18,000 distinct CDR3 sequences, with around 52% as singletons. The chain combines TRBV11-2 with TRBJ2-7; D possibly uses TRBD1 or TRBD2 (5 bases each). The clonotype comes from a male donor with esophageal squamous cell carcinoma. Sequencing was performed on esophageal tumor tissue. CDR3 nucleotide sequence: TGTGCCAGCAGCTACGCCTTCAGGGTACTAGTCACCTACGAGCAGTACTTC. This gives the protein CASSYAFRVLVTYEQYF. Full variable domain (outside the CDR3, taken from reference TRBV11-2 and TRBJ2-7): EAGVAQSPRYKIIEKRQSVAFWCNPISGHATLYWYQQILGQGPKLLIQFQNNGVVDDSQLPKDRFSAERLKGVDSTLKIQPAKLEDSAVYLCASSYAFRVLVTYEQYFGPGTRLTVT.